The table lists the clone carrying this T cell receptor (beta chain) with a few counts. What it recognizes is unknown. From germline, CDR1 is GTSNPN and CDR2 SVGIG (reference sequence). This CDR3 region has 12 residues. V trimming: 3 bases; J trimming: 6 bases; junction bases outside the gene matches: 2. This sample was included in a study of T-cell memory formation after mild COVID-19. Findings and limits, study-wide: Memory sampled before infection contained some responding clones, suggesting cross-reactive memory joined.

TCRdb used MiXCR to reprocess the 5' RACE reads, holding one entry per CDR3 protein. This sample has roughly 170,000 distinct CDR3 sequences; approximately 17% occur once, and the top ten carry 3.5% to 5%. This rearrangement joins TRBV30 to TRBJ2-7; 10 nucleotides agree with TRBD2. This TCR was recovered from a young man who had mild COVID-19 (a few samples of this study predate the infection). Cell type and time point are not known. The sequencing sample was made of PBMCs or a T cell subset sorted from them (not recorded which). CDR3 sequence: CAWSLAGGEQYF. The CDR3 nucleotides are TGTGCCTGGAGCTTAGCGGGGGGCGAGCAGTACTTC.